This T cell receptor (beta chain) was sequenced for a study of blood T cell repertoires in COVID-19. Study as a whole: Both acute and convalescent COVID-19 samples were obtained from the United States, Italy and Spain. The cDNA or gDNA used as material had been derived from T cells, B-cell-depleted T cells, or PBMCs.

Original processing methods: Nucleated cell counts were estimated from reference gene primer amplification. This table comes from immunoSEQ multiplex PCR, and its TCRdb copy is limited to in-frame clones, with some not included. That table is the source of V, J and clone size, and D and trimming were worked out from the DNA. The sample comprises under 150,000 clones, roughly 80% of which are singletons, and approximately 9% rests with the top ten. V dropped 9 bases and J dropped 2; count of bases not matched to a gene: 1. CDR3 length equals 13 residues. Per germline, CDR1 KGHDR and CDR2 SFDVKD. Material for sequencing was peripheral blood. The V and J genes are TRBV24-1 and TRBJ2-3, with 10 nucleotides matching TRBD1. The sequence came from a woman older than 75 in a cohort sampled during active or convalescent COVID-19. The CDR3 nucleotides are TGTGCCACCGGGACAGGGGACACAGATACGCAGTATTTT. It codes for CATGTGDTDTQYF.